The following is a T cell receptor (beta chain) sequence with its context. The target of this receptor is not known. The input lacks base qualities; no much larger clone sits a single base away. The immunoSEQ Assay, a bias-controlled multiplex PCR, was used to amplify TCRbeta CDR3 regions from genomic DNA. Under the source paper's analysis protocol: Within the assay, amplification of reference gene primers was used to estimate how many nucleated cells each sample contained. Sequence reads were collapsed and filtered to measure the absolute abundance of every unique TCRbeta CDR3 rearrangement. Productive Simpson clonality was computed per sample as the square root of Simpson's diversity index over productive rearrangements. TCRdb mirrors the immuneACCESS table, restricted to in-frame sequences. Some clones are absent from its copies; in checked studies, under half trace to an unresolved V gene, and the reason for the others is unknown. V and J calls and clone size come straight from that table; D and trimming were deduced from the DNA. This sample has around 58,000 clones in its table, and 75% to 90% of those were observed once. Less than 5.5% of the sample goes to the ten largest clones.

The collaborating institutions used their own protocols to collect whole blood in K2EDTA tubes. For TCRbeta analysis, collaborator samples were shipped as frozen whole blood, as isolated PBMCs, or as DNA extracted from either sample type. The entry originates in a study of blood T cell repertoires in COVID-19 (dated by TCRdb to the early 2020s). Study-level background: The collaborator samples originated in the United States, Italy and Spain and spanned the acute and convalescent phases of COVID-19. The material from the prospective study consisted of cDNA or gDNA derived from T cells, B-cell-depleted T cells, or PBMCs. Subjects who had been exposed to COVID-19, were actively infected with it, or had recovered from it provided the deeply sampled blood TCRbeta repertoires that made up the dataset. The repertoires were released in a freely available public database meant as a resource for research on the immune response to SARS-CoV-2. The samples were drawn from the first 160 participants of the ongoing ImmuneRACE study and from 1,254 subjects provided by 6 global collaborators. The sample metadata nearly always contained a de-identified subject ID, COVID-19 status, age in years and sex. Where available, HLA class I and class II types were obtained from metadata supplied by the sample provider rather than from assay-based typing. On the study overall, not on this receptor specifically: The quantity of clinical and demographic metadata differed by source and by participant and was supplied without curation.

Inclusive of the bounding cysteine and phenylalanine, the CDR3 is 14 residues long. Only CDR3 DNA is held: 42 bases, read in frame from base 1. Taken from the germline V gene (reference sequence), the CDR1 and CDR2 loops are LNHDA and SQIVND. Trimming accounts for 3 bases at V and 6 bases at J, while the number of junction bases matched to no gene is 5. The source of this sequence is a human donor in a cohort sampled during active COVID-19. The specimen sequenced was peripheral blood. The V and J genes are TRBV19 and TRBJ2-1; 7 middle bases align to TRBD2. The CDR3 protein: CASSMGRGRNEQFF. The DNA sequence is as follows: TGTGCCAGTAGTATGGGGAGGGGTCGCAATGAGCAGTTCTTC. Full variable domain (CDR3 extended with the reference TRBV19 and TRBJ2-1 proteins): DGGITQSPKYLFRKEGQNVTLSCEQNLNHDAMYWYRQDPGQGLRLIYYSQIVNDFQKGDIAEGYSVSREKKESFPLTVTSAQKNPTAFYLCASSMGRGRNEQFFGPGTRLTVL.